Shown below are 8 T cell receptor beta chains from a single sample sequenced in a study of cytomegalovirus exposure and HLA in healthy donors. The PCR made use of 60 Vbeta and 13 Jbeta primers. Sequencing was performed with immunoSEQ multiplex PCR; in TCRdb, only in-frame clones are kept and a portion is missing. The data show some 120,000 clones, less than 20% seen once. Sequencing input: PBMCs. The receptors were gathered from a woman younger than 30 in good health and CMV-seronegative.

The V call is TRBV6-1, the J call TRBJ1-2; tentatively, D is TRBD1 (5 bases). In germline, CDR1 is MNHNS, CDR2 SASEGT. The CDR3 runs 13 residues. Between the trimmed V and J ends, which lost 6 bases and 8 bases, there was a span of 16 bases. The CDR3 DNA is TGTGCCAGCAGCGAATCCGGGGGGGTCGGCTACACCTTC. Translating gives CASSESGGVGYTF.

In this sample, this clone turned up a few times. This sequence joins TRBV11-3 and TRBJ2-5; D is ambiguous. The CDR3 spans 12 residues. The ends were cut back, 1 base at V and 8 bases at J, with 8 bases in the middle. Germline CDR1 reads SGHNT; CDR2 reads YENEEA. CDR3 in amino acids: CASSLGPGTQYF. The CDR3 DNA sequence: TGTGCCAGCAGCTTAGGCCCCGGTACCCAGTACTTC.

This chain links TRBV7-2 with TRBJ1-2, with 9 bases lining up with TRBD1. The CDR3 consists of 17 residues. Trimming removed 2 bases from V and 3 bases from J; junction bases left unmatched: 10. In germline, CDR1 is SGHTA, CDR2 FQGNSA. The CDR3 sequence: CASSLKGRWDRDYGYTF. For the CDR3, the DNA is TGTGCCAGCAGCTTAAAGGGCAGGTGGGACAGGGACTATGGCTACACCTTC.

This clone showed up just a few times. The V call is TRBV5-1, the J call TRBJ1-1; possibly TRBD1 for D (6 bases). The CDR3 is 17 amino acids. V lost 0 bases and J 4 bases, leaving 19 bases between the germline ends. Germline V gene data show CDR1 as SGHRS and CDR2 as YFSETQ. CDR3 sequence (DNA): TGCGCCAGCAGCTTGGTAGCCAGGGAACGAGGGGGCACTGAAGCTTTCTTT. Translation gives CASSLVARERGGTEAFF.

The V gene is TRBV4-2, the J gene TRBJ2-7; D call uncertain. Per the germline V gene, CDR1 is LGHNA and CDR2 is YNFKEQ. Trimming pared 0 bases from V and 5 bases from J, leaving 14 bases between. The CDR3 extends over 15 amino acids. The CDR3 reads CASSQEPSFGDEQYF. CDR3 DNA sequence: TGTGCCAGCAGCCAAGAACCTTCGTTCGGTGACGAGCAGTACTTC.

The chain links TRBV4-1 to TRBJ2-5, with 7 bases matching TRBD2. This CDR3 spans 17 amino acids. V was pared by 4 bases and J by 0 bases, with 11 bases of the junction left unmatched. Germline V CDR1 and CDR2: MGHRA, YSYEKL. Here the CDR3 reads CASSLGAGEGHQETQYF. As DNA, the CDR3 is TGCGCCAGCAGCCTTGGGGCGGGAGAGGGACACCAAGAGACCCAGTACTTC.

The V gene is TRBV2, the J gene TRBJ1-2; 9 nucleotides line up with TRBD1. The CDR3 is 15 residues long. The V and J ends lost 5 bases and 6 bases, in that order; junction bases with no gene match: 10. Germline V CDR1 and CDR2: SNHLY, FYNNEI. The chain's CDR3 is CASSPTGGATDGYTF. The CDR3 nucleotides are TGTGCCAGCAGTCCTACAGGGGGCGCGACGGATGGCTACACCTTC.

This clone showed up just a few times. The rearrangement links TRBV4-1 to TRBJ1-1; tentative D call: TRBD1 (5 bases). Looked up from germline, CDR1 is MGHRA and CDR2 is YSYEKL. V lost 4 bases and J lost 5, with 11 bases in between. The length of the CDR3 is 13 residues. The CDR3 protein is CASSRPGGTEAFF. In DNA form, the CDR3 reads TGCGCCAGCAGCCGCCCGGGGGGGACTGAAGCTTTCTTT.